The TCR beta chain described here comes from a study of blood T cell repertoires in COVID-19. TCRdb's table, derived via immunoSEQ multiplex PCR, lists solely in-frame clones and lacks some. The data contain around 200,000 clones, 75% to 90% of them seen just once; the ten biggest clones take up under 20%. Trimming cost V 2 bases and J 1 base; bases outside gene matches: 2. The germline gives CDR1 GTSNPN, CDR2 SVGIG (reference sequence). The CDR3 is made up of 13 amino acids. Everyone who took part was 18 to 89 years old, and they came from some 23 US areas. Two consecutive negative NP/OP PCR tests, clearance, or resolved symptoms defined Cohort 3 recovery.

The source material was PBMCs or T cells enriched from blood (not recorded which). The receptor's source is a man aged 35-49 years who had recovered from COVID-19. The chain uses TRBV30 and TRBJ2-7, with 7 bases aligning to TRBD2. In DNA, the CDR3 is TGTGCCTGGAGTAGGGACTATTCCTACGAGCAGTACTTC. It codes for CAWSRDYSYEQYF.